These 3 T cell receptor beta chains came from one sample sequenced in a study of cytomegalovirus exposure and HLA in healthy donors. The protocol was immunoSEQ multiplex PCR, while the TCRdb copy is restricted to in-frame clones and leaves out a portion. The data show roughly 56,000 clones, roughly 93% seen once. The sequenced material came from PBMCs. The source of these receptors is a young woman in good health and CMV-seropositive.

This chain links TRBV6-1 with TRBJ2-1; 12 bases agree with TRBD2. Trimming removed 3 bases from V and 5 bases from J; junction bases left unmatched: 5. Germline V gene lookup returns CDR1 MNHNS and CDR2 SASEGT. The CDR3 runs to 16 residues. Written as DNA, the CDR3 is TGTGCCAGCAGTGAGCGCCTAGCGGGGGGGGACAATGAGCAGTTCTTC. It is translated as CASSERLAGGDNEQFF.

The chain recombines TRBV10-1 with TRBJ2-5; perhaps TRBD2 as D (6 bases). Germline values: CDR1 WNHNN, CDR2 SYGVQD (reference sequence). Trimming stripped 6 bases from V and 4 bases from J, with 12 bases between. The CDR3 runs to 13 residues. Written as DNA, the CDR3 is TGCGCCAGCAGCGGGAGCAGGACAGAGACCCAGTACTTC. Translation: CASSGSRTETQYF.

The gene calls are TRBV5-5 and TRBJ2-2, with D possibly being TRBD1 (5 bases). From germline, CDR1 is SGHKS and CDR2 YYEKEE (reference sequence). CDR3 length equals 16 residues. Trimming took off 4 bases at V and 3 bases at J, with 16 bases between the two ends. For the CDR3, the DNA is TGTGCCAGCAGCAGCGCAAGGGGTGTTGACACCGGGGAGCTGTTTTTT. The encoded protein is CASSSARGVDTGELFF.